Presented here are 15 T cell receptor beta chains from one specimen sequenced in a study of T cell responses to AZD1222 COVID-19 vaccine (dated by TCRdb to the early 2020s). The sample's time point, from its label and the paper: baseline before first vaccination. Libraries were constructed by the immunoSEQ multiplex PCR assay. TCRdb obtained this table from immuneACCESS and retained in-frame rearrangements with V and J assigned. These tables miss some clones; where compared with another copy, unresolved V genes account for less than half of the shortfall, and the remainder is unexplained. This sample comprises 150,000 to 180,000 clones, about nine tenths of them detected only once. The top ten clones comprise about 2% of the sample. Sequencing was performed on peripheral blood, taken on day 0 of AZD1222 vaccination. The receptors come from an adult in good health.

The V and J genes are TRBV28 and TRBJ1-2; D is undetermined. With 1 base removed from V and 4 bases from J, the gap between germline ends came to 13 bases. The germline V gene has CDR1 MDHEN and CDR2 SYDVKM. The CDR3 runs to 15 residues. Written as DNA, the CDR3 is TGTGCCAGCAGTTTATTAGCGACCGTTCTCTATGGCTACACCTTC. This encodes CASSLLATVLYGYTF.

In this sample, this clone turned up a few times. CDR3 sequence: CASSEPIPGEETQYF. The CDR3 bases are TGTGCCAGCAGTGAACCTATACCGGGGGAGGAGACCCAGTACTTC. The chain couples TRBV25-1 to TRBJ2-5; perhaps TRBD2 as D (6 bases). The CDR3 loop spans 15 amino acids. Germline V gene lookup returns CDR1 MGHDK and CDR2 SYGVNS. Trimming stripped 2 bases from V and 5 bases from J, with 15 bases between.

This chain joins TRBV4-1 and TRBJ1-4; the D gene is possibly TRBD1 (5 bases). The CDR3 runs 15 residues. Germline loops: CDR1 MGHRA, CDR2 YSYEKL. Trimming removed 0 bases from V and 4 bases from J, with 9 bases in between. The CDR3 DNA follows: TGCGCCAGCAGCCAAGAGGGGCGGCATAATGAAAAACTGTTTTTT. Amino acid sequence: CASSQEGRHNEKLFF.

The genes are TRBV19 and TRBJ1-2; no definite D call. V gave up 3 bases and J gave up 3 bases, with 8 bases separating them. The germline V gene has CDR1 LNHDA and CDR2 SQIVND (reference sequence). CDR3 length: 13 amino acids. The CDR3 DNA reads TGTGCCAGTAGTATCGTCCTGGACTATGGCTACACCTTC. Its protein product is CASSIVLDYGYTF.

The genes are TRBV6-5 and TRBJ2-1; no reliable D call. CDR3 length: 13 amino acids. V shed 0 bases and J shed 7 bases, with 7 bases lying between them. Per germline, CDR1 MNHEY and CDR2 SVGAGI. The CDR3 here is CASSYSPDNEQFF. In nucleotides, the CDR3 is TGTGCCAGCAGTTACTCGCCCGATAATGAGCAGTTCTTC.

This chain joins TRBV12-2 and TRBJ2-7; TRBD1 was called by the table and not checked on the DNA. TRBV12-2 is an annotated pseudogene. The CDR3 sequence is 16 residues long. The CDR3 protein is CASRLGGRDRAYEQYF. The CDR3 DNA reads TGTGCAAGTCGCTTAGGGGGTCGGGACAGGGCCTACGAGCAGTACTTC.

This clone was seen a single time. The V and J genes are TRBV6-1 and TRBJ1-6, with D possibly TRBD1 on 5 matching bases. Trimming left V 2 bases short and J 3 bases short, with 5 bases between. Germline V lookup: CDR1 MNHNS, CDR2 SASEGT. This CDR3 contains 14 residues. CDR3 loop: CASSETGYNSPLHF. For the CDR3, the DNA is TGTGCCAGCAGTGAAACAGGCTATAATTCACCCCTCCACTTT.

The chain couples TRBV7-8 to TRBJ1-3, with TRBD1 matching 9 bases. CDR1 SGHVS and CDR2 FQNEAQ come from the germline V gene. The junction had 10 bases not matched to a gene; V was cut back by 6 bases and J by 4 bases. This CDR3 is 16 amino acids long. DNA of the CDR3: TGTGCCAGCAGGCAGGGGACAGGGTCGGCAGGAAACACCATATATTTT. Residues: CASRQGTGSAGNTIYF.

V gene TRBV11-2 combines with J gene TRBJ2-1; D remains ambiguous. The V end was cut by 0 bases, the J end by 5 bases, with 5 bases between. Germline lookup yields CDR1 SGHAT and CDR2 FQNNGV. The CDR3 extends over 13 amino acids. The CDR3 nucleotides read TGTGCCAGCAGCTTAGATTGGGACAATGAGCAGTTCTTC. Its translation: CASSLDWDNEQFF. Complete variable domain (other parts from reference TRBV11-2 and TRBJ2-1): EAGVAQSPRYKIIEKRQSVAFWCNPISGHATLYWYQQILGQGPKLLIQFQNNGVVDDSQLPKDRFSAERLKGVDSTLKIQPAKLEDSAVYLCASSLDWDNEQFFGPGTRLTVL.

The chain couples TRBV10-3 to TRBJ2-3; 9 nucleotides agree with TRBD1. The V gene end was trimmed by 5 bases and the J gene end by 8 bases; junction bases not matched to a gene: 11. The CDR3 is 15 amino acids. From germline, CDR1 is ENHRY and CDR2 SYGVKD. The CDR3 loop reads CAISYTGGAAGTQYF. The CDR3 DNA is TGTGCCATCAGTTATACAGGGGGCGCAGCAGGTACGCAGTATTTT.

V gene TRBV7-9 combines with J gene TRBJ1-1, with TRBD1 as a possible D gene (5 bases). V lost 3 bases, J lost 2 bases, and 13 bases lay in between. This CDR3 region has 15 residues. Germline-derived CDR1 and CDR2 are SEHNR and FQNEAQ (reference sequence). DNA for the CDR3: TGTGCCAGCAGCTTTGGGGCCGCAGGTAACACTGAAGCTTTCTTT. It specifies CASSFGAAGNTEAFF.

The CDR3 DNA follows: TGTGCCACCAGTGAGGCCGGAGAGAACACTGAAGCTTTCTTT. Encoded protein: CATSEAGENTEAFF. The chain links TRBV24-1 to TRBJ1-1; D remains unclear. Trimming took 4 bases from V and 1 from J, leaving 9 bases between them. CDR1 and CDR2 from the germline V gene are KGHDR and SFDVKD. The CDR3 loop spans 14 amino acids.

CDR3: CAWSVLFLEGKRVAEAFF. The DNA for the CDR3 is TGTGCCTGGAGTGTATTATTTCTGGAGGGTAAAAGGGTCGCTGAAGCTTTCTTT. The chain has TRBV30 and TRBJ1-1; D is undetermined. This CDR3 has 18 residues. Germline CDR1 GTSNPN, CDR2 SVGIG (reference sequence). Trimming took 0 bases from V and 6 from J, leaving 26 bases between them.

The chain links TRBV25-1 to TRBJ2-1, with 7 bases aligning to TRBD1. Germline CDR1 and CDR2: MGHDK and SYGVNS. With V trimmed by 6 bases and J by 7 bases, 9 bases remained unmatched. This CDR3 region has 14 residues. The CDR3 is CASSHTTGTNEQFF. In DNA form, the CDR3 reads TGTGCCAGCAGCCATACGACAGGGACGAATGAGCAGTTCTTC.

The CDR3 sequence: CASSFGSQETQYF. The DNA for the CDR3 is TGTGCCAGCAGTTTCGGCAGTCAAGAGACCCAGTACTTC. The chain recombines TRBV12-3 or TRBV12-4 with TRBJ2-5, with unresolved D. This CDR3 has 13 residues. Trimming pared 3 bases from V and 2 bases from J, leaving 7 bases between.